This T cell receptor beta chain was recorded in a study of blood T cells in healthy people across ages. Notes on the study in general: Older age coincided with a roughly linear decline in TCR beta diversity per million T cells.

The CDR3 has 14 amino acids. V trimming: 8 bases; J trimming: 0 bases; junction bases outside the gene matches: 3. Germline V gene sequence: CDR1 MDHEN, CDR2 SYDVKM. Together with a sample-barcoded 5' primer, a J-beta primer mix was included in a second PCR lasting about 7 to 11 cycles. TCRdb ran MiXCR on the 5' RACE reads and lists one entry per CDR3 protein. The sample lists under 2,000,000 distinct CDR3 sequences; about 50% were seen once. This clonotype was found a few times. Its specificity is unknown. Ten milliliters of peripheral blood were drawn from each donor into EDTA-treated tubes. The V call is TRBV28, the J call TRBJ1-5, with 8 positions matching TRBD1. This sequence originates from a woman aged 40 to 55 in good health. The sample consisted of blood. The CDR3 region has the DNA TGTGCCAGCCGGACAGGGATTAGCAATCAGCCCCAGCATTTT. This translates into CASRTGISNQPQHF.